This T cell receptor (beta chain) emerged from a study of T cells in Graves' hyperthyroidism and ophthalmopathy. The CDR3 extends over 15 amino acids. The V and J ends lost 4 bases and 2 bases respectively, with 15 bases between them. Per germline, CDR1 ENHRY and CDR2 SYGVKD. Amplification targeted TCR beta CDR3 regions from RNA transcripts. Primed by the HTBI set, a first-round RT-PCR was run on the TCR CDR3. MiXCR, applied by TCRdb to the multiplex PCR reads, yields one record per CDR3 protein. The sample includes a few hundred thousand distinct CDR3 sequences, about half of them seen just once. To note about this clonotype: This may be a read error, as it is one base from a much larger clone.

Sequencing input: peripheral blood or thyroid tissue (not recorded which). This clonotype was sampled from a woman between 18 and 30 years old with Graves' hyperthyroidism. The chain joins TRBV10-3 to TRBJ2-7, with a possible D match to TRBD2 (6 bases). DNA of the CDR3: TGTGCCATCAGTGCCTGGTACAGACTAGCCTACGAGCAGTACTTC. Residues: CAISAWYRLAYEQYF.